The rows below give T cell receptor beta chains drawn from one sample of a study of T cell repertoires in cytomegalovirus infection. In TCRdb, the reads were re-called with MiXCR into one record per CDR3 protein. The sample lists about 920,000 distinct CDR3 sequences, around 30% occurring once. Their target antigens are unknown. The specimen was cultured CD8+ T cells from PBMCs, collected from culture after CMV antigen stimulation. Every receptor here comes from a human donor in good health (CMV status not recorded). Some clones in this sample may be carry-over from other donors' samples. The CDR3 runs from the conserved cysteine through the conserved F or W. Fields, in order: D gene, clone size, V gene, J gene, CDR3 DNA, CDR3 protein. The D gene is left open where the match is weak. Clone sizes are given selectively: once, few, many, or a class where the clone is expanded.

d_call: -; clone_size: once; v_call: TRBV20-1; j_call: TRBJ2-7; cdr3_nt: TGCAGTGCCATAGAACCCAGGGGATTCCCCTACGAGCAGTACTTC; cdr3_aa: CSAIEPRGFPYEQYF
d_call: -; clone_size: -; v_call: TRBV12-5; j_call: TRBJ1-6; cdr3_nt: TGTGCTAGTGGTTTGGTCATAGGCCTACAGGGTAAGAATTCACCCCTCCACTTT; cdr3_aa: CASGLVIGLQGKNSPLHF
d_call: -; clone_size: -; v_call: TRBV7-6; j_call: TRBJ2-1; cdr3_nt: TGTGCCAGCAGCTTGGAGGCCCTCGGTGAGCAGTTCTTC; cdr3_aa: CASSLEALGEQFF
d_call: -; clone_size: -; v_call: TRBV4-1; j_call: TRBJ1-1; cdr3_nt: TGCGCCAGCAGCCAAGATCTCCGGGGTTCAAACACTGAAGCTTTCTTT; cdr3_aa: CASSQDLRGSNTEAFF
d_call: -; clone_size: few; v_call: TRBV15; j_call: TRBJ2-6; cdr3_nt: TGTGCCACCAGCCCTTATATTTGGGGGCCCCCCTCTGGGGCCAACGTCCTGACTTTC; cdr3_aa: CATSPYIWGPPSGANVLTF
d_call: -; clone_size: many; v_call: TRBV7-2; j_call: TRBJ1-5; cdr3_nt: TGTGCCAGCAGCTTAGTCGACAGTCCGTATCAGCCCCAGCATTTT; cdr3_aa: CASSLVDSPYQPQHF
d_call: -; clone_size: few; v_call: TRBV7-8; j_call: TRBJ2-4; cdr3_nt: TGTGCCAGCAGCTTAGTGGCGGGCGGCTCTTCTCCCCCAAATTACATTCAGTACTTC; cdr3_aa: CASSLVAGGSSPPNYIQYF
d_call: -; clone_size: few; v_call: TRBV27; j_call: TRBJ1-2; cdr3_nt: TGTGCCAGCAGTTTATCAGGGGACAACTATGGCTACACCTTC; cdr3_aa: CASSLSGDNYGYTF
d_call: -; clone_size: few; v_call: TRBV9; j_call: TRBJ1-3; cdr3_nt: TGTGCCAGCAGCGTTAACGGAAACACCATATATTTT; cdr3_aa: CASSVNGNTIYF
d_call: TRBD1; clone_size: -; v_call: TRBV6-5; j_call: TRBJ1-1; cdr3_nt: TGTGCCAGCAGTTACTTGCGACAGGGACCGATGAACACTGAAGCTTTCTTT; cdr3_aa: CASSYLRQGPMNTEAFF
d_call: -; clone_size: few; v_call: TRBV10-1; j_call: TRBJ2-7; cdr3_nt: TGCGCCAGCAGTGATAGGTCCAGGATTTACGAGCAGTACTTC; cdr3_aa: CASSDRSRIYEQYF
d_call: -; clone_size: -; v_call: TRBV25-1; j_call: TRBJ2-5; cdr3_nt: TGTGCCAGCAGTGAGGGGTGGACGGCGGGCGAGACCCAGTACTTC; cdr3_aa: CASSEGWTAGETQYF
d_call: -; clone_size: few; v_call: TRBV10-1; j_call: TRBJ1-1; cdr3_nt: TGCGCCAGCAGTGAGAGTCGGACAGCGAACACTGAAGCTTTCTTT; cdr3_aa: CASSESRTANTEAFF
d_call: -; clone_size: -; v_call: TRBV6-2/TRBV6-3; j_call: TRBJ2-1; cdr3_nt: TGTGCCAGCATAAGGGGGGGTGAGCAGTTCTTC; cdr3_aa: CASIRGGEQFF
d_call: TRBD1; clone_size: -; v_call: TRBV27; j_call: TRBJ1-5; cdr3_nt: TGTGCCAGCAGTCCGGACAGGGGGAAGCAGCCCCAGCATTTT; cdr3_aa: CASSPDRGKQPQHF
d_call: -; clone_size: few; v_call: TRBV28; j_call: TRBJ1-3; cdr3_nt: TGTGCCAGCACCAGTTTCTCTGATGACAGCAACGGGCCAGGCGCCATATATTTT; cdr3_aa: CASTSFSDDSNGPGAIYF
d_call: -; clone_size: few; v_call: TRBV6-1; j_call: TRBJ1-5; cdr3_nt: TGTGCCAGCAGTGAAGCGAGCCAGGGAAGAATAGATCAGCCCCAGCATTTT; cdr3_aa: CASSEASQGRIDQPQHF
d_call: TRBD1; clone_size: few; v_call: TRBV27; j_call: TRBJ1-1; cdr3_nt: TGTGCCAGCAGTTTAGGGCAGGGGGCGTTTATGAACACTGAAGCTTTCTTT; cdr3_aa: CASSLGQGAFMNTEAFF
d_call: -; clone_size: -; v_call: TRBV5-1; j_call: TRBJ2-7; cdr3_nt: TGCGCCAGCAGCGAAATGAGTTCTCCTGCCTACGAGCAGTACTTC; cdr3_aa: CASSEMSSPAYEQYF
d_call: -; clone_size: few; v_call: TRBV7-9; j_call: TRBJ1-1; cdr3_nt: TGTGCCAGCAGCTTCTTGACAGTCCCCGAAGCTTTCTTT; cdr3_aa: CASSFLTVPEAFF
d_call: -; clone_size: -; v_call: TRBV4-1; j_call: TRBJ2-2; cdr3_nt: TGCGCCAGCAGCCAAGATTTCCCTCCGGGCACCGGGGAGCTGTTTTTT; cdr3_aa: CASSQDFPPGTGELFF
d_call: TRBD2; clone_size: -; v_call: TRBV19; j_call: TRBJ2-7; cdr3_nt: TGTGCCAGTAGTATCTACAGCGGGGGCTTTACCAACGAGCAGTACTTC; cdr3_aa: CASSIYSGGFTNEQYF
d_call: TRBD2; clone_size: -; v_call: TRBV12-3/TRBV12-4; j_call: TRBJ2-1; cdr3_nt: TGTGCCAGCAGGGTAGCGGGGGGGTTTTATGAGCAGTTCTTC; cdr3_aa: CASRVAGGFYEQFF
d_call: -; clone_size: -; v_call: TRBV5-6; j_call: TRBJ2-3; cdr3_nt: TGTGCCAGCAGCTCCGGGGCGTTGGATACGCAGTATTTT; cdr3_aa: CASSSGALDTQYF
d_call: TRBD2; clone_size: -; v_call: TRBV7-9; j_call: TRBJ2-1; cdr3_nt: TGTGCCAGCACTCAGCGGGGGTACAATGAGCAGTTCTTC; cdr3_aa: CASTQRGYNEQFF
d_call: -; clone_size: -; v_call: TRBV6-5; j_call: TRBJ1-6; cdr3_nt: TGTGCCAGCAGTTTTGCTCCAGGGTTCACCCTTTATAATTCACCCCTCCACTTT; cdr3_aa: CASSFAPGFTLYNSPLHF
d_call: TRBD1; clone_size: few; v_call: TRBV7-9; j_call: TRBJ1-1; cdr3_nt: TGTGCCAGCAAACAGGTCCCGGGGACAGGGAGGTTCGGTGAAGCTTTCTTT; cdr3_aa: CASKQVPGTGRFGEAFF
d_call: -; clone_size: -; v_call: TRBV27; j_call: TRBJ1-3; cdr3_nt: TGTGCCAGCAGTCAATCGGCCCAGGGCCTGGTAGGCACCATATATTTT; cdr3_aa: CASSQSAQGLVGTIYF
d_call: -; clone_size: -; v_call: TRBV6-5; j_call: TRBJ2-3; cdr3_nt: TGTGCCAGCAGTTACCTTATGGCTAGAGGTAGTTCAGATACGCAGTATTTT; cdr3_aa: CASSYLMARGSSDTQYF
d_call: -; clone_size: few; v_call: TRBV7-6; j_call: TRBJ2-5; cdr3_nt: TGTGCCAGCAGCTTAGCGTGGGGGGAAGAGACCCAGTACTTC; cdr3_aa: CASSLAWGEETQYF
d_call: TRBD1; clone_size: -; v_call: TRBV25-1; j_call: TRBJ1-2; cdr3_nt: TGTGCCAGCAGTGACCAGGGGGGCAGCTATGGCTACACCTTC; cdr3_aa: CASSDQGGSYGYTF
d_call: -; clone_size: -; v_call: TRBV7-9; j_call: TRBJ2-4; cdr3_nt: TGTGCCAGCAGCTTAGTAGTCAGGGGATTGAACATTCAGTACTTC; cdr3_aa: CASSLVVRGLNIQYF
d_call: TRBD1; clone_size: many; v_call: TRBV7-2; j_call: TRBJ2-1; cdr3_nt: TGTGCCAGCAGCACCCCGGGACAGGCAACGAGCTCCTACAATGAGCAGTTCTTC; cdr3_aa: CASSTPGQATSSYNEQFF
d_call: -; clone_size: -; v_call: TRBV4-1; j_call: TRBJ1-1; cdr3_nt: TGCGCCAGCAGCCAAGATCGGGGGGACCGGCGGGTGGCTGAAGCTTTCTTT; cdr3_aa: CASSQDRGDRRVAEAFF
d_call: TRBD2; clone_size: -; v_call: TRBV7-7; j_call: TRBJ2-5; cdr3_nt: TGTGCTAGCGCTCCGGGACTAGCGGAAGAGACCCAGTACTTC; cdr3_aa: CASAPGLAEETQYF
d_call: TRBD2; clone_size: few; v_call: TRBV6-1; j_call: TRBJ2-3; cdr3_nt: TGTGCCAGCACCCCCGGGACTAGCGCCTACAGGATGACAGATACGCAGTATTTT; cdr3_aa: CASTPGTSAYRMTDTQYF
d_call: -; clone_size: many; v_call: TRBV6-5; j_call: TRBJ2-5; cdr3_nt: TGTGCCAGCAGTTACGTGGGACTCCAAGAGACCCAGTACTTC; cdr3_aa: CASSYVGLQETQYF
d_call: -; clone_size: -; v_call: TRBV11-3; j_call: TRBJ2-5; cdr3_nt: TGTGCCAGCAGCTGGGATCGAGAGACCCAGTACTTC; cdr3_aa: CASSWDRETQYF
d_call: -; clone_size: many; v_call: TRBV7-2; j_call: TRBJ2-4; cdr3_nt: TGTGCCAGCAGCCTCCTACCAGGGGTTGCCAAAAACATTCAGTACTTC; cdr3_aa: CASSLLPGVAKNIQYF
d_call: -; clone_size: -; v_call: TRBV6-1; j_call: TRBJ1-1; cdr3_nt: TGTGCCAGCAGTGACGAGGGACACCCGAACACTGAAGCTTTCTTT; cdr3_aa: CASSDEGHPNTEAFF
d_call: -; clone_size: many; v_call: TRBV7-8; j_call: TRBJ1-2; cdr3_nt: TGTGCCAGCAGCCAGGGATTGAACTTCCCTAACTATGGCTACACCTTC; cdr3_aa: CASSQGLNFPNYGYTF
d_call: -; clone_size: -; v_call: TRBV7-6; j_call: TRBJ2-3; cdr3_nt: TGTGCTAGCAGCTCAGGTTACCACACAGATACGCAGTATTTT; cdr3_aa: CASSSGYHTDTQYF
d_call: -; clone_size: -; v_call: TRBV28; j_call: TRBJ1-4; cdr3_nt: TGTGCCAGCAGTTTCGATCAGGAACTGTTTTTT; cdr3_aa: CASSFDQELFF
d_call: TRBD1; clone_size: -; v_call: TRBV20-1; j_call: TRBJ1-3; cdr3_nt: TGCAGTGCTTGGGACAGGGACTATGGAAACACCATATATTTT; cdr3_aa: CSAWDRDYGNTIYF